These 15 T cell receptor beta chains originate from one sample sequenced in a study of blood T cell repertoires in COVID-19 (dated by TCRdb to the early 2020s). Receptor libraries were prepared by the immunoSEQ multiplex PCR assay. Entries here come from immuneACCESS through TCRdb and include only in-frame sequences with V and J called. Some clones fail to appear in such tables; in the studies checked, an unresolved V gene covers under half of the shortfall, and the cause of the remainder is unknown. This sample has 250,000 to 300,000 clones in its table, and about nine tenths of those were observed once. The ten largest clones add up to just under 0.95% of the sample. The specimen sequenced was peripheral blood. The receptors derive from a middle-aged woman who had recovered from COVID-19.

This rearrangement joins TRBV4-1 to TRBJ2-2; 10 bases are a match to TRBD1. CDR1 and CDR2 from the germline V gene are MGHRA and YSYEKL. After removal of 4 bases from V and 1 base from J, the junction contained 6 bases not matched to a gene. The CDR3 spans 17 residues. CDR3 in amino acids: CASSLGTGVLNTGELFF. In DNA, the CDR3 is TGCGCCAGCAGCCTGGGGACAGGGGTCCTGAACACCGGGGAGCTGTTTTTT.

This chain uses TRBV27 with TRBJ2-3, with 7 bases identical to TRBD2. CDR3 size: 16 residues. V lost 2 bases and J lost 3; bases outside the gene matches: 8. Germline-derived CDR1 and CDR2 are MNHEY and SMNVEV (reference sequence). The CDR3 DNA is TGTGCCAGCAGTTTAACTGGTGCGGGAGTGACAGATACGCAGTATTTT. It codes for CASSLTGAGVTDTQYF.

V gene TRBV18 combines with J gene TRBJ1-6; tentatively, D is TRBD1 (5 bases). V was cut by 3 bases and J by 7 bases, with 13 bases left in between. This CDR3 comprises 15 residues. From germline, CDR1 is KGHSH and CDR2 LQKENI. The CDR3 DNA is TGTGCCAGCTCACCCAATGACAGCCGGAATTCACCCCTCCACTTT. Encoded protein: CASSPNDSRNSPLHF.

This clone appeared a single time. The V and J genes are TRBV27 and TRBJ2-7, with TRBD1 as a possible D gene (6 bases). The germline V gene encodes CDR1 MNHEY and CDR2 SMNVEV (reference sequence). The CDR3 is 13 residues long. V lost 3 bases and J 3 bases, leaving 9 bases between the germline ends. The CDR3 region has the DNA TGTGCCAGCAGTTTGGACAGAGACTACGAGCAGTACTTC. Residues: CASSLDRDYEQYF.

The rearrangement joins TRBV25-1 to TRBJ1-2, with 7 bases identical to TRBD1. The CDR3 covers 13 residues. Germline loops: CDR1 MGHDK, CDR2 SYGVNS. With V trimmed by 2 bases and J by 3 bases, 0 bases remained unmatched. CDR3 coding DNA: TGTGCCAGCAGTGAAACAGGGGACTATGGCTACACCTTC. Its protein is CASSETGDYGYTF.

The rearrangement joins TRBV6-5 to TRBJ2-7; 7 bases line up with TRBD2. Trimming removed 7 bases from V and 7 bases from J; junction bases left unmatched: 7. This CDR3 has 12 amino acids. The V gene's germline CDR1 is MNHEY and CDR2 SVGAGI. The CDR3 is CASTNPGGEQYF. DNA of the CDR3: TGTGCCAGCACAAACCCCGGGGGGGAGCAGTACTTC.

The chain joins TRBV3-1 (or the pseudogene TRBV3-2) to TRBJ2-1, with 10 bases identical to TRBD2. CDR3 length: 17 amino acids. Germline V gene sequence: CDR1 LGHDT, CDR2 YNNKEL (reference sequence). The junction had 14 bases not matched to a gene; V was cut back by 4 bases and J by 8 bases. The CDR3 region has the DNA TGTGCCAGCAGCCCGAGGACTAGCGGAGCTACACGGGATGAGCAGTTCTTC. It encodes CASSPRTSGATRDEQFF.

The V call is TRBV20-1, the J call TRBJ2-2, with a tentative D call TRBD2 (5 bases). There are 11 residues in the CDR3. V shed 2 bases and J shed 7 bases, with 5 bases lying between them. From germline, CDR1 is DFQATT and CDR2 SNEGSKA (reference sequence). In DNA, the CDR3 is TGCAGTGCTAGACGGGGCGGGGAGCTGTTTTTT. Its translation is CSARRGGELFF.

This clone was observed a single time. This chain connects TRBV3-1 (or the pseudogene TRBV3-2) to TRBJ2-7; 7 bases fit TRBD2. The junction had 11 bases not matched to a gene; V was cut back by 4 bases and J by 5 bases. CDR1 and CDR2 (germline): LGHDT, YNNKEL (reference sequence). This CDR3 contains 15 residues. In nucleotides, the CDR3 is TGTGCCAGCAGCCGAGCCCCCCTAGCGGCCCACGAGCAGTACTTC. Its translation is CASSRAPLAAHEQYF.

This rearrangement joins TRBV28 to TRBJ2-1, with a tentative D call TRBD2 (6 bases). V lost 8 bases and J 3 bases, leaving 14 bases between the germline ends. Germline lookup yields CDR1 MDHEN and CDR2 SYDVKM. There are 14 residues in the CDR3. CDR3 in amino acids: CASASGVFYNEQFF. CDR3 coding DNA: TGTGCCAGCGCGTCGGGAGTCTTCTACAATGAGCAGTTCTTC.

This clone was picked up one time. The chain joins TRBV7-9 to TRBJ2-1; 9 positions agree with TRBD2. The CDR3 sequence is 15 residues long. CDR1 SEHNR and CDR2 FQNEAQ come from the germline V gene (reference sequence). Trimming took 5 bases from V and 5 from J; bases not matched to a gene: 7. In DNA, the CDR3 is TGTGCCAGCAGCACACTAGCGGGTTTCGACAATGAGCAGTTCTTC. It codes for CASSTLAGFDNEQFF.

The V and J genes are TRBV7-8 and TRBJ2-1; possible D gene TRBD2, 7 bases. CDR3 size: 15 residues. Per germline, CDR1 SGHVS and CDR2 FQNEAQ. V dropped 5 bases and J dropped 5 bases, with 16 bases sitting between them. CDR3 sequence: CASSLVRGRDNEQFF. The DNA of the CDR3 is TGTGCCAGCAGCCTCGTAAGGGGGAGGGACAATGAGCAGTTCTTC.

Here the CDR3 reads CASNPREQGNSPLHF. CDR3 nucleotides: TGTGCCAGTAATCCGAGGGAACAGGGTAATTCACCCCTCCACTTT. The rearrangement joins TRBV19 to TRBJ1-6; D may be TRBD1 (6 bases). CDR1 and CDR2 (germline): LNHDA, SQIVND (reference sequence). V lost 7 bases and J 6 bases, leaving 16 bases between the germline ends. The CDR3 length is 15 residues. Full variable domain (rest looked up from reference TRBV19 and TRBJ1-6): DGGITQSPKYLFRKEGQNVTLSCEQNLNHDAMYWYRQDPGQGLRLIYYSQIVNDFQKGDIAEGYSVSREKKESFPLTVTSAQKNPTAFYLCASNPREQGNSPLHFGNGTRLTVT.

This chain joins TRBV7-9 and TRBJ2-1, with 9 positions matching TRBD1. J gave up 7 bases and V 5 bases, and 9 bases lay outside the gene matches. Germline-derived CDR1 and CDR2 are SEHNR and FQNEAQ (reference sequence). This CDR3 is built from 15 residues. The DNA of the CDR3 is TGTGCCAGCAGCCCGGGACAGGGTTTGGGGAATGAGCAGTTCTTC. It codes for CASSPGQGLGNEQFF.

CDR3 protein: CASSFFQGSGNTIYF. The CDR3 DNA reads TGTGCCAGCAGTTTTTTTCAGGGTTCAGGAAACACCATATATTTT. The V gene is TRBV28, the J gene TRBJ1-3; D may be TRBD1 (5 bases). The CDR3 totals 15 residues. V was pared by 3 bases and J by 4 bases, with 13 bases between. CDR1 is MDHEN and CDR2 is SYDVKM in the germline V gene.